This T cell receptor (beta chain) was retrieved from a study of neurological immune-mediated disorders. Volunteers at a blood bank in Maryland, USA, were the healthy controls. Libraries from sorted cells each used roughly 1 million CD4+ or CD8+ T cells. The cDNA was generated by 5'RACE with 10-nucleotide random UMIs. Over 190 million TCR-beta sequences from 15-18 subjects came out of each sequencing run. TCRdb re-analysed the 5' RACE reads in MiXCR, keeping a single row per CDR3 protein. The sample consists of tens of thousands of distinct CDR3 sequences, around 7.2% of them appearing once. This clonotype was picked up many times. The V gene end was trimmed by 0 bases and the J gene end by 3 bases; junction bases not matched to a gene: 6. The CDR3 is 16 residues long. CDR1 and CDR2 from the germline V gene are DFQATT and SNEGSKA (reference sequence).

The chain has TRBV20-1 and TRBJ2-2; 8 nucleotides match TRBD1. The specimen sequenced was CD4+ T cells from blood. The receptor comes from a man aged 45-65 years in good health. The CDR3 DNA reads TGCAGTGCTAGAGATCGGAGGACAGGGTACACCGGGGAGCTGTTTTTT. Residues: CSARDRRTGYTGELFF.